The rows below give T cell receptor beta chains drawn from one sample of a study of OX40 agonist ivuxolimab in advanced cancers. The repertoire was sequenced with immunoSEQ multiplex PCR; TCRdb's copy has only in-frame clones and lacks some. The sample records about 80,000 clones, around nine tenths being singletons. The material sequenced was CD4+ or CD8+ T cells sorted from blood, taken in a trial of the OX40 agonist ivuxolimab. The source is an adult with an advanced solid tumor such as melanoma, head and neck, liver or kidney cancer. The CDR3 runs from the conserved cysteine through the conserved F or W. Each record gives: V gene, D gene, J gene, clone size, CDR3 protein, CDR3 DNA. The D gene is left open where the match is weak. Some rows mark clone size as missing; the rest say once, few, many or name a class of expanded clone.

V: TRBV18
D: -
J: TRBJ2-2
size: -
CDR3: CASSTGASGELFF
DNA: TGTGCCAGCTCAACGGGGGCGTCCGGGGAGCTGTTTTTT

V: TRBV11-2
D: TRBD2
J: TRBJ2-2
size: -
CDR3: CASSRGFGTSFTGELFF
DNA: TGTGCCAGCAGCCGGGGGTTTGGGACTAGCTTCACCGGGGAGCTGTTTTTT

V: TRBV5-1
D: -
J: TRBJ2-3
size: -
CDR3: CASTEGGSTDTQYF
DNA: TGCGCCAGCACGGAGGGAGGAAGCACAGATACGCAGTATTTT

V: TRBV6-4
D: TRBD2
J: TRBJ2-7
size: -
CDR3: CASSRLAGGREQYF
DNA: TGTGCCAGCAGCCGACTAGCGGGAGGGCGGGAGCAGTACTTC

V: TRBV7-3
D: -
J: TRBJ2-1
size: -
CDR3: CASSLGQSYNEQFF
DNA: TGTGCCAGCAGCTTAGGTCAGTCCTACAATGAGCAGTTCTTC

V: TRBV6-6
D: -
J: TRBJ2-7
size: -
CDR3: CASSTHAQGNEQYF
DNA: TGTGCCAGCAGTACGCATGCCCAGGGGAATGAGCAGTACTTC

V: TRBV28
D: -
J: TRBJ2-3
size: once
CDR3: CASSLPKTTGQYF
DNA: TGTGCCAGCAGTTTACCCAAAACGACAGGGCAGTATTTT

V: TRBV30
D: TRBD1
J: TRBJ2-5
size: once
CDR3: CAWSTGTAQETQYF
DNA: TGTGCCTGGAGTACCGGGACAGCACAAGAGACCCAGTACTTC

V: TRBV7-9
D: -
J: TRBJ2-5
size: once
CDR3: CASRFRGAETQYF
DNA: TGTGCCAGTCGGTTTAGGGGTGCAGAGACCCAGTACTTC

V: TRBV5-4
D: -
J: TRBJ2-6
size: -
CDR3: CASSPQPSGANVLTF
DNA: TGTGCCAGCAGCCCGCAGCCCTCTGGGGCCAACGTCCTGACTTTC

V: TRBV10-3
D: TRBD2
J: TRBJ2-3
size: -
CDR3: CAVRAGRETDTQYF
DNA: TGTGCCGTGCGAGCGGGGAGAGAGACAGATACGCAGTATTTT

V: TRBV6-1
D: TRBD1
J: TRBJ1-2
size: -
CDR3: CASSLASGGYYGYTF
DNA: TGTGCCAGCAGCCTGGCCTCAGGGGGCTACTATGGCTACACCTTC

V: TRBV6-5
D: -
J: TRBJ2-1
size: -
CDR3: CASSYSRGLGYNEQFF
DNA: TGTGCCAGCAGTTACTCGCGGGGGCTTGGCTACAATGAGCAGTTCTTC

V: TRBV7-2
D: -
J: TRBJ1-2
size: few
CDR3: CASSLAGGYTF
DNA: TGTGCCAGCAGCTTAGCAGGCGGCTACACCTTC

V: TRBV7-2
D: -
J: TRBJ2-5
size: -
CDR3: CASSLRGGRQETQYF
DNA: TGTGCCAGCAGCCTCCGTGGAGGGAGGCAAGAGACCCAGTACTTC

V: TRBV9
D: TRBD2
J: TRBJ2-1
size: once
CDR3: CASSVDLPGLAGANEQFF
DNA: TGTGCCAGCAGCGTAGACCTACCTGGACTAGCGGGAGCCAATGAGCAGTTCTTC

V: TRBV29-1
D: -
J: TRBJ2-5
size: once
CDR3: CSVVMGGQGTQYF
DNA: TGCAGCGTTGTTATGGGCGGCCAAGGGACCCAGTACTTC

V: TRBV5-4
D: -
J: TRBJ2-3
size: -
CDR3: CASSAGDLGDTQYF
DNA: TGTGCCAGCAGCGCCGGGGATCTGGGTGATACGCAGTATTTT

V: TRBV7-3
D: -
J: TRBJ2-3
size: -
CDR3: CASSIPGTDTQYF
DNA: TGTGCCAGCAGCATACCAGGGACAGATACGCAGTATTTT

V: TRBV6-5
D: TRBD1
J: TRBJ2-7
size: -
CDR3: CASSSTGGALYEQYF
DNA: TGTGCCAGCAGTTCAACAGGGGGCGCCCTCTACGAGCAGTACTTC

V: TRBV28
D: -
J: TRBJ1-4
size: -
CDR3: CASSPQIATNEKLFF
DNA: TGTGCCAGCAGTCCCCAGATTGCAACTAATGAAAAACTGTTTTTT

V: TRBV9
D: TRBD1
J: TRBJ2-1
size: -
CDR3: CASSLTGDNEQFF
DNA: TGTGCCAGCAGCTTGACAGGGGACAATGAGCAGTTCTTC